This T cell receptor (beta chain) was recorded in a study of T cells in Graves' hyperthyroidism and ophthalmopathy. Used for diagnoses were clinical symptoms, serum thyroxine and TRAb, thyroid ultrasound and orbital computed tomography. The CDR3 runs 12 residues. Germline V CDR1 and CDR2: MDHEN, SYDVKM. The V gene lost 7 bases and the J gene lost 4 bases, with 8 bases spanning the gap. Amplified regions were TCR beta CDR3 sequences from RNA transcripts. The TCR CDR3 was amplified in a first-round RT-PCR using the HTBI primer set. TCRdb re-called the multiplex PCR reads with MiXCR, one entry per CDR3 protein. The sample lists 480,000 or so distinct CDR3 sequences; about 46% were seen once. A few counts support this clonotype.

J is TRBJ1-5 and V is TRBV28; tentative D call: TRBD1 (6 bases). The material sequenced was peripheral blood or thyroid tissue (not recorded which). This receptor was taken from an adult woman with Graves' disease, either hyperthyroidism or ophthalmopathy (not recorded which). The CDR3 DNA reads TGTGCCAGCACAGGGGAGAATCAGCCCCAGCATTTT. Its translation: CASTGENQPQHF. The complete variable domain, with remaining parts taken from reference TRBV28 and TRBJ1-5, reads DVKVTQSSRYLVKRTGEKVFLECVQDMDHENMFWYRQDPGLGLRLIYFSYDVKMKEKGDIPEGYSVSREKKERFSLILESASTNQTSMYLCASTGENQPQHFGDGTRLSIL.